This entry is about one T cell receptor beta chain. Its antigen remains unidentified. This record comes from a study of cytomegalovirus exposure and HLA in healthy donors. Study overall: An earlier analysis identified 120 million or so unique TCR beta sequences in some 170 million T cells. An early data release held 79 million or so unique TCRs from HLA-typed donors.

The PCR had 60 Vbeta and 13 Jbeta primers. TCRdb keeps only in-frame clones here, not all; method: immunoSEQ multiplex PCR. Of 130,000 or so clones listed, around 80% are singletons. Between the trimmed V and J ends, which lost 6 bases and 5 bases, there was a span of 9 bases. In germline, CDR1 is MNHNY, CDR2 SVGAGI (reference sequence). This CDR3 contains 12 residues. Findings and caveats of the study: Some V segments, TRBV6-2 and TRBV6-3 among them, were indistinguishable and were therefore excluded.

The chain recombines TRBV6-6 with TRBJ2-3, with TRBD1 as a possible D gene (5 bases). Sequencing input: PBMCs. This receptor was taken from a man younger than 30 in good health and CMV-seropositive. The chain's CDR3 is CASRDTQDTQYF. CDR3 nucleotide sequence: TGTGCCAGCAGGGACACCCAAGATACGCAGTATTTT.